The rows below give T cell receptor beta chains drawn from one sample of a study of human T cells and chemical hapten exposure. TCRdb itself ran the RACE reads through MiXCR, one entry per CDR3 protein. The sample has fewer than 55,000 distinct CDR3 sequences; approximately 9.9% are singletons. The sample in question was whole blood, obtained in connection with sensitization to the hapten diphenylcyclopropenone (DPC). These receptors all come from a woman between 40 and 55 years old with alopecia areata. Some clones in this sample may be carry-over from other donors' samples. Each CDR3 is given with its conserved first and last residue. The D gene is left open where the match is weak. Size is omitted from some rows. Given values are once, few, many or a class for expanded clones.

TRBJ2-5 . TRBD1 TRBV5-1 TGCGCCAGCAGCTTATCCGGGACAGGCCAAGAGACCCAGTACTTC CASSLSGTGQETQYF
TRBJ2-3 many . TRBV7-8 TGTGCCAGCAGCTTAGTAGCAGTCGGCACAGATACGCAGTATTTT CASSLVAVGTDTQYF
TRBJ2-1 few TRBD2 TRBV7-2 TGTGCCAGCAGCTTACTAGCGGGGGGAAATGAGCAGTTCTTC CASSLLAGGNEQFF
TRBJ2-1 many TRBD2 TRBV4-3 TGCGCCAGCAGCCAAGAGTCCTCGACTAGCGGGGGAAATGAGCAGTTCTTC CASSQESSTSGGNEQFF
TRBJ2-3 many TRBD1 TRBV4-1 TGCGCCAGCAGCCCCCGGGACAGGGTAGCAGATACGCAGTATTTT CASSPRDRVADTQYF
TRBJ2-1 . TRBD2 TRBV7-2 TGTGCCAGCAGCTCGGGACTAGCGGGGAATCCCATCTCCTACAATGAGCAGTTCTTC CASSSGLAGNPISYNEQFF
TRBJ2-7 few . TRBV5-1 TGCGCCAGCAGCTTCGGGAGAGGCGATGGGGAGCAGTACTTC CASSFGRGDGEQYF
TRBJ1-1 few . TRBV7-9 TGTGCCAGCAGCCTAACCGGGAATGAGCTTTGGAACACTGAAGCTTTCTTT CASSLTGNELWNTEAFF
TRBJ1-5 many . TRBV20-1 TGCAGTGCTAGAGCCCGGGGCTCAGAACAGCCCCAGCATTTT CSARARGSEQPQHF
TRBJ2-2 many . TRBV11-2 TGTGCCAGCAGCTCCGGGACGGTGAACACCGGGGAGCTGTTTTTT CASSSGTVNTGELFF
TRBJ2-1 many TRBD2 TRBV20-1 TGCAGTGCTTCAAAACCGGGACTAGCTCGTGATGAGCAGTTCTTC CSASKPGLARDEQFF
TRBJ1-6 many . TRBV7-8 TGTGCCAGCAGCGGGGGGGTTAATTCACCCCTCCACTTT CASSGGVNSPLHF
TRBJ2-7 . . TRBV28 TGTGCCAGCAATCCCCGGGGGCGGTACGAGCAGTACTTC CASNPRGRYEQYF
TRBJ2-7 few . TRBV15 TGTGCCACCAGCGGGCGCGGGGCCTACGAGCAGTACTTC CATSGRGAYEQYF
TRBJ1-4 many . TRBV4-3 TGCGCCAGCAGCCAAGATTTTGGGGGGATGGGAAAACTGTTTTTT CASSQDFGGMGKLFF
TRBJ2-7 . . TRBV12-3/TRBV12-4 TGTGCCAGCAGTTTAATGGCGGGAACCTACGAGCAGTACTTC CASSLMAGTYEQYF
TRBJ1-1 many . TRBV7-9 TGTGCCAGCAGCTTAGGATTTGGATCCCAGGGGACTGAAGCTTTCTTT CASSLGFGSQGTEAFF
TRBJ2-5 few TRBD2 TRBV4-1 TGCGCCAGCAGCTACCGACTAGCGGCAGAGACCCAGTACTTC CASSYRLAAETQYF
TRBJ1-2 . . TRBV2 TGTGCCAGCCATGGCCAACCGGGGGACTATGGCTACACCTTC CASHGQPGDYGYTF
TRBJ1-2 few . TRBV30 TGTGCCACTAATAGGGACCTACATTATGGCTACACCTTC CATNRDLHYGYTF
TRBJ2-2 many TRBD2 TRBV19 TGTGCCAGTAGTAAAAGGCTAGCGGAAACCGGGGAGCTGTTTTTT CASSKRLAETGELFF
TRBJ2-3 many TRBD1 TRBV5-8 TGTGCCAGCAGCCAAAGACAGGGGTTAGGCACAGATACGCAGTATTTT CASSQRQGLGTDTQYF
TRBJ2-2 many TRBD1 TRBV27 TGTGCCAGCAGTTCTGGACAGGGGGCAGCGGGAGACACCGGGGAGCTGTTTTTT CASSSGQGAAGDTGELFF
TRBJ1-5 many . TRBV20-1 TGCAGTGCTAGAACGGGGTCCCGGGATCAGCCCCAGCATTTT CSARTGSRDQPQHF
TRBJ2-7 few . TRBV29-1 TGCAGCGTTGAAGAGGCTGGACTTCGCGAGCAGTACTTC CSVEEAGLREQYF
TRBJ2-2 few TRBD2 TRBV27 TGTGCCAGCACCCCGGGGAGGGTTAACACCGGGGAGCTGTTTTTT CASTPGRVNTGELFF
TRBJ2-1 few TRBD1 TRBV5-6 TGTGCCAGCAGCGGCGAGGACAGGGACGGCTACAATGAGCAGTTCTTC CASSGEDRDGYNEQFF
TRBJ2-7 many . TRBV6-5 TGTGCCAGCAGTTACTCGAGTCAGTACCTCTCCTACGAGCAGTACTTC CASSYSSQYLSYEQYF
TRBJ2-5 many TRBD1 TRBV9 TGTGCCAGCAGCGTAGGAACACGGGACAGTGGGGAGACCCAGTACTTC CASSVGTRDSGETQYF
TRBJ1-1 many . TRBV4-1 TGCGCCAGCAGCCCGGGACTGACCACTGAAGCTTTCTTT CASSPGLTTEAFF
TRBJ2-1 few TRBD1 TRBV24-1 TGTGCCACCAGTGATTTGTTCAGTGGAGGGACAGGGGATGAGCAGTTCTTC CATSDLFSGGTGDEQFF
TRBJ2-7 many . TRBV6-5 TGTGCCAGCACCAGGAGGGCAGCGAGCTCCTACGAGCAGTACTTC CASTRRAASSYEQYF
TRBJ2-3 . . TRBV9 TGTGCCAGCAGCGCCGGGGCTCATGGCACAGATACGCAGTATTTT CASSAGAHGTDTQYF
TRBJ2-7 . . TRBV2 TGTGCCAGCAGGAGAAGTTTCTACGAGCAGTACTTC CASRRSFYEQYF
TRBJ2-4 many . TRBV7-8 TGTGCCAGCAGCGCGGCTCTAAACATTCAGTACTTC CASSAALNIQYF
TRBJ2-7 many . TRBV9 TGTGCCAGCAGCGTAGGCGGTAGGGCCTACGAGCAGTACTTC CASSVGGRAYEQYF
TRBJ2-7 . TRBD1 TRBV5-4 TGTGCCAGCAGCTTGGACAGGGGGAGCTTTTACGAGCAGTACTTC CASSLDRGSFYEQYF
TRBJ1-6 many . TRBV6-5 TGTGCCAGCAGTTACTCAAGAGGCGGTACTAATTCACCCCTCCACTTT CASSYSRGGTNSPLHF
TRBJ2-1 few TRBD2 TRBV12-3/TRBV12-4 TGTGCCAGCAGCTGGAGGTCTAGCGGGAGGCGAGGGGAGTTCTTC CASSWRSSGRRGEFF
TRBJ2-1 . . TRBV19 TGTGCCAGTAGTATACTGGAGGATTACAATGAGCAGTTCTTC CASSILEDYNEQFF
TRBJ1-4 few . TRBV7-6 TGTGCCAGCAGCTTAGTGGCAGGGGTAAAGGAAAAACTGTTTTTT CASSLVAGVKEKLFF
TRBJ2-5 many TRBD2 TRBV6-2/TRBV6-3 TGTGCCAGCAGTGTCTCCGGGACGGCGGGGGCCCAGTACTTC CASSVSGTAGAQYF
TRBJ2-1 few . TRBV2 TGTGCCAGCAGTGGGAGCGAAAGGGCGTTCTTC CASSGSERAFF
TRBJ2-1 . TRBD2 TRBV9 TGTGCCAGCAGCTGGACTAGCGGGGTGTACAATGAGCAGTTCTTC CASSWTSGVYNEQFF
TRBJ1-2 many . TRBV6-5 TGTGCCAGCAGCCTCCGAGGAGGGCTCTATGGCTACACCTTC CASSLRGGLYGYTF
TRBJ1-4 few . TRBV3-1 TGTGCCAGCAGCCAAGAAGGGCATATTCTGTTTTTT CASSQEGHILFF
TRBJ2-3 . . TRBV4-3 TGCGCCAGCAGCCAAGTCCTTACAGATACGCAGTATTTT CASSQVLTDTQYF
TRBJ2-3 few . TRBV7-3 TGTGCCAGCAGCCGGACAGCTAGCACAGATACGCAGTATTTT CASSRTASTDTQYF
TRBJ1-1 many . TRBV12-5 TGTGCTAGTGGTTTCGTAACGGGCACTGAAGCTTTCTTT CASGFVTGTEAFF
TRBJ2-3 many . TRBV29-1 TGCAGCGTTCAACCCACAGGGTCAGATACGCAGTATTTT CSVQPTGSDTQYF
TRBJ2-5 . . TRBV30 TGTGCCTGGAGTGTACCCAGTTTTGAAGAGACCCAGTACTTC CAWSVPSFEETQYF
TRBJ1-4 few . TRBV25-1 TGTGCCAGCAGTGAACGTTCCCCGGGGGCAACTAATGAAAAACTGTTTTTT CASSERSPGATNEKLFF
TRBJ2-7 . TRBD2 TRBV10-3 TGTGCCATCAGTGAATCGGGGGGGCCCGCCTACGAGCAGTACTTC CAISESGGPAYEQYF
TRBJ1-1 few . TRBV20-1 TGCAGTGCTAGAGAGTCAACAGGTTCGTTAACTGAAGCTTTCTTT CSARESTGSLTEAFF
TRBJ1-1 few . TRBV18 TGTGCCAGCTCACCCCTATTGAACACTGAAGCTTTCTTT CASSPLLNTEAFF